These T cell receptor beta chains were read from a single sample in a study of blood T cell repertoires in COVID-19. Profiled with immunoSEQ multiplex PCR; TCRdb holds only in-frame clones, not every one. This sample has a few hundred thousand clones, with approximately 88% found just once. The sample consisted of peripheral blood. The receptors shown here come from a woman between 25 and 40 years old with COVID-19, enrolled during active disease. Each CDR3 is given with its conserved first and last residue. D genes are given only for firm matches. For some rows the clone size is stated as once, few or many, or as a class when expanded; others skip it.

TRBJ1-2 15 TRBD1 NA TRBV6-5 CASRARDSTNYGYTF TGTGCCAGCAGGGCCCGGGACAGCACTAACTATGGCTACACCTTC
TRBJ2-1 17 TRBD1 NA TRBV20-1 CSASFPPRRTGVNEQFF TGCAGTGCTAGTTTCCCCCCCCGAAGGACAGGGGTCAATGAGCAGTTCTTC
TRBJ2-3 16 TRBD2 once TRBV6-2/TRBV6-3 CASSLRLAGESDTQYF TGTGCCAGCAGTCTTAGACTAGCGGGGGAGTCAGATACGCAGTATTTT
TRBJ1-1 15 NA NA TRBV6-4 CASTAEWGRNTEAFF TGTGCCAGCACCGCAGAGTGGGGCCGGAACACTGAAGCTTTCTTT
TRBJ1-2 14 TRBD1 few TRBV3-1/TRBV3-2 CASSPYRGAYGYTF TGTGCCAGCAGCCCATACAGGGGTGCCTATGGCTACACCTTC
TRBJ2-3 16 NA NA TRBV7-2 CASSLGAGPPTDTQYF TGTGCCAGCAGCTTAGGGGCGGGACCCCCCACAGATACGCAGTATTTT
TRBJ2-7 14 TRBD2 NA TRBV7-9 CASSSGLADYEQYF TGTGCCAGCAGCTCGGGACTAGCGGACTACGAGCAGTACTTC
TRBJ1-4 15 TRBD1 once TRBV7-2 CASSGEGAANEKLFF TGTGCCAGCAGCGGAGAGGGGGCGGCTAATGAAAAACTGTTTTTT
TRBJ2-4 19 NA NA TRBV6-1 CASSATGTYYNLAKNIQYF TGTGCCAGCAGTGCTACCGGGACTTATTATAATCTAGCCAAAAACATTCAGTACTTC
TRBJ1-5 17 NA NA TRBV7-2 CASTLVWATGNNQPQHF TGTGCCAGCACCCTAGTCTGGGCCACAGGTAACAATCAGCCCCAGCATTTT
TRBJ1-5 12 NA NA TRBV6-5 CASSSAGGPQHF TGTGCCAGCAGCTCCGCGGGCGGGCCCCAGCATTTT
TRBJ1-1 11 NA NA TRBV21-1 CASSGRISAFF TGTGCCAGCAGCGGCCGCATATCAGCTTTCTTT
TRBJ2-7 16 TRBD2 NA TRBV3-1/TRBV3-2 CASSPLRTLAGREQYF TGTGCCAGCAGCCCTCTAAGGACCCTAGCGGGGAGAGAGCAGTACTTC
TRBJ2-1 20 TRBD2 NA TRBV9 CASSAPPGTSGRASYNEQFF TGTGCCAGCAGCGCCCCTCCCGGGACTAGCGGGAGGGCCTCCTACAATGAGCAGTTCTTC
TRBJ1-2 14 NA NA TRBV11-2 CASSLRTGNRGYTF TGTGCCAGCAGCTTACGGACGGGAAACCGTGGCTACACCTTC
TRBJ2-7 15 NA NA TRBV4-2 CASSPRTASPSEQYF TGTGCCAGCAGCCCCCGGACAGCAAGCCCATCCGAGCAGTACTTC
TRBJ2-1 14 NA NA TRBV19 CASSSKTSNNEQFF TGTGCCAGTAGTAGCAAAACTAGCAACAATGAGCAGTTCTTC
TRBJ2-3 14 NA NA TRBV28 CASSLSTSTDTQYF TGTGCCAGCAGTTTATCTACTAGCACAGATACGCAGTATTTT
TRBJ2-2 15 TRBD2 NA TRBV19 CASSIRSGGPGELFF TGTGCCAGTAGTATAAGGAGCGGGGGCCCCGGGGAGCTGTTTTTT
TRBJ1-1 15 NA once TRBV5-5 CASSLDGRPNTEAFF TGTGCCAGCAGCTTGGACGGCAGGCCGAACACTGAAGCTTTCTTT
TRBJ1-2 14 NA NA TRBV6-1 CASSEALADYGYTF TGTGCCAGCAGTGAAGCGCTGGCAGATTATGGCTACACCTTC
TRBJ2-5 18 TRBD1 NA TRBV4-1 CASSQIPGQVVSTVTQYF TGCGCCAGCAGCCAGATACCGGGACAGGTCGTTTCGACGGTCACCCAGTACTTC
TRBJ2-5 16 TRBD2 once TRBV11-2 CASGRLAGVNSETQYF TGTGCCAGCGGGAGACTAGCGGGAGTCAACTCTGAGACCCAGTACTTC
TRBJ2-3 15 TRBD1 NA TRBV5-1 CASSLGDRPADTQYF TGCGCCAGCAGCTTAGGGGACAGGCCAGCAGATACGCAGTATTTT
TRBJ2-7 14 NA NA TRBV5-1 CASSLAPRQAQQYF TGCGCCAGCAGCTTGGCCCCTCGACAGGCACAGCAGTACTTC
TRBJ1-2 15 TRBD1 NA TRBV3-1/TRBV3-2 CASSPRQGGSRGYTF TGTGCCAGCAGCCCCCGACAGGGAGGATCGAGAGGCTACACCTTC
TRBJ2-2 17 TRBD2 NA TRBV5-1 CASSQTSGREGSGELFF TGCGCCAGCAGCCAGACTAGCGGGAGGGAAGGATCGGGGGAGCTGTTTTTT
TRBJ2-3 15 TRBD2 NA TRBV24-1 CATRSGNRDTDTQYF TGTGCCACCAGAAGCGGGAATCGGGACACAGATACGCAGTATTTT
TRBJ2-2 14 NA NA TRBV5-8 CASRSQGHTGELFF TGTGCCAGCAGAAGTCAGGGGCACACCGGGGAGCTGTTTTTT
TRBJ2-7 15 TRBD1 NA TRBV7-9 CASSAGDRGSYEQYF TGTGCCAGCAGCGCCGGGGACAGGGGATCTTACGAGCAGTACTTC
TRBJ1-3 14 TRBD1 NA TRBV15 CATSRQGVSNTIYF TGTGCCACCAGCAGACAGGGGGTCTCAAACACCATATATTTT
TRBJ2-6 17 NA NA TRBV5-1 CASSWGQPSSGANVLTF TGCGCCAGCAGCTGGGGACAACCTTCCTCTGGGGCCAACGTCCTGACTTTC
TRBJ2-7 16 TRBD1 NA TRBV28 CASSGPDRGLSYEQYF TGTGCCAGCAGCGGCCCGGACAGGGGACTATCCTACGAGCAGTACTTC
TRBJ2-1 14 TRBD1 NA TRBV6-6 CASSVRTGAHEQFF TGTGCCAGCAGTGTACGGACAGGGGCTCATGAGCAGTTCTTC
TRBJ1-4 16 NA NA TRBV21-1 CASSKEEVLTNEKLFF TGTGCCAGCAGCAAAGAGGAGGTCCTGACTAATGAAAAACTGTTTTTT
TRBJ1-2 14 NA NA TRBV6-5 CASSLGGRLDGYTF TGTGCCAGCAGTCTCGGGGGGCGCCTAGATGGCTACACCTTC
TRBJ1-5 16 NA NA TRBV11-2 CASSPGGAVENQPQHF TGTGCCAGCAGCCCGGGAGGGGCGGTTGAAAATCAGCCCCAGCATTTT
TRBJ1-1 16 TRBD1 NA TRBV28 CASSLWTGDSGTEAFF TGTGCCAGCAGTTTATGGACAGGGGATAGTGGCACTGAAGCTTTCTTT
TRBJ1-3 16 NA NA TRBV4-1 CASSPLGHSSGNTIYF TGCGCCAGCAGCCCCCTAGGACACTCCTCTGGAAACACCATATATTTT
TRBJ2-1 18 TRBD2 NA TRBV11-2 CASSLEPFGLAPGDEQFF TGTGCCAGCAGCTTAGAACCTTTTGGACTAGCCCCCGGGGATGAGCAGTTCTTC
TRBJ1-1 15 TRBD1 NA TRBV28 CASSPPTGALTEAFF TGTGCCAGCAGTCCCCCGACAGGGGCGTTGACTGAAGCTTTCTTT
TRBJ2-6 16 NA NA TRBV3-1/TRBV3-2 CASSQDRSSGANVLTF TGTGCCAGCAGCCAAGACAGGTCCTCTGGGGCCAACGTCCTGACTTTC
TRBJ1-6 13 NA NA TRBV7-2 CASSLAGDSPLHF TGTGCCAGCAGCTTAGCAGGGGATTCACCCCTCCACTTT
TRBJ1-2 14 TRBD1 NA TRBV27 CASSPGTAIYGYTF TGTGCCAGCAGTCCCGGGACAGCTATCTATGGCTACACCTTC
TRBJ2-3 13 NA NA TRBV24-1 CATSTDRTDTQYF TGTGCCACCAGTACAGACCGCACAGATACGCAGTATTTT
TRBJ2-2 16 NA NA TRBV24-1 CATSAMSGLNTGELFF TGTGCCACCAGCGCGATGAGCGGGTTGAACACCGGGGAGCTGTTTTTT
TRBJ2-7 14 TRBD1 once TRBV10-2 CASSESGTAYEQYF TGCGCCAGCAGTGAGTCGGGGACAGCCTACGAGCAGTACTTC
TRBJ2-5 12 NA NA TRBV29-1 CSVVAVQETQYF TGCAGCGTTGTAGCAGTTCAAGAGACCCAGTACTTC
TRBJ1-2 14 NA few TRBV3-1/TRBV3-2 CASSPLWEHYGYTF TGTGCCAGCAGCCCTCTGTGGGAGCACTATGGCTACACCTTC
TRBJ2-1 14 TRBD1 NA TRBV19 CASSRQGAGHKQFF TGTGCCAGTAGTAGACAGGGGGCGGGTCATAAGCAGTTCTTC
TRBJ2-1 14 TRBD2 NA TRBV23-1 CASSSGRGHNEQFF TGCGCCAGCTCAAGCGGGAGGGGCCACAATGAGCAGTTCTTC
TRBJ1-1 14 TRBD1 NA TRBV6-6 CASRETGGDTEAFF TGTGCCAGCAGGGAGACAGGGGGGGACACTGAAGCTTTCTTT
TRBJ1-6 16 TRBD1 NA TRBV4-3 CASSQGTGGNNSPLHF TGCGCCAGCAGCCAAGGGACAGGGGGGAATAATTCACCCCTCCACTTT
TRBJ1-1 14 NA few TRBV7-9 CASSSRGENTEAFF TGTGCCAGCTCCTCCCGGGGGGAGAACACTGAAGCTTTCTTT